This TCR beta chain was observed in a study of cytomegalovirus exposure and HLA in healthy donors. A word on this clone: The antigen remains unidentified.

TCRdb's copy holds only in-frame clones and misses some; the assay was immunoSEQ multiplex PCR. The sample has about 110,000 clones; 88% are singletons. The CDR3 runs to 14 residues. V shed 8 bases and J 4 bases; nucleotides not matched to a gene: 5. Germline V gene sequence: CDR1 MDHEN, CDR2 SYDVKM. Findings and limits, study-wide: The classifier reportedly diagnosed cytomegalovirus status with high sensitivity and specificity.

This chain connects TRBV28 to TRBJ2-1; 10 bases fit TRBD2. Source material: PBMCs. The origin of this receptor is a woman under 30 in good health and CMV-seropositive. The CDR3 spells CASLSGGRYNEQFF. CDR3 in DNA: TGTGCCAGCCTTAGCGGGGGGCGTTACAATGAGCAGTTCTTC. The full variable domain, rest sourced from reference TRBV28 and TRBJ2-1, is DVKVTQSSRYLVKRTGEKVFLECVQDMDHENMFWYRQDPGLGLRLIYFSYDVKMKEKGDIPEGYSVSREKKERFSLILESASTNQTSMYLCASLSGGRYNEQFFGPGTRLTVL.